Listed below are T cell receptor beta chains from one sample, sequenced in a study of Tregs in tolerant kidney transplant recipients. Sequencing used immunoSEQ multiplex PCR; TCRdb keeps in-frame clones, though not all of them. Of tens of thousands of clones in the sample, around 87% were seen once. The source was CD4+ T cells from blood (PBMCs), collected 6 months after the transplant. The receptors were gathered from a human patient who received a combined kidney and bone marrow transplant. The graft donor may have given rise to some T cells. Each CDR3 is given with its conserved first and last residue. The D gene is left open where the match is weak. Clone size is stated in some rows and not others, as once, few, many or a class when expanded.

V gene: TRBV2; clone size: few; D gene: .; J gene: TRBJ2-3; CDR3 protein: CASSPSMGADTQYF; CDR3 DNA: TGTGCCAGCAGCCCTAGCATGGGCGCAGATACGCAGTATTTT
V gene: TRBV7-3; clone size: .; D gene: .; J gene: TRBJ1-2; CDR3 protein: CASSPLPGYGYTF; CDR3 DNA: TGTGCCAGCAGCCCCCTTCCGGGTTATGGCTACACCTTC
V gene: TRBV6-1; clone size: .; D gene: TRBD1; J gene: TRBJ1-1; CDR3 protein: CASSGQGVGTEAFF; CDR3 DNA: TGTGCCAGCAGTGGTCAGGGGGTGGGCACTGAAGCTTTCTTT
V gene: TRBV4-3; clone size: .; D gene: TRBD2; J gene: TRBJ2-3; CDR3 protein: CASSQEKLAGFTDTQYF; CDR3 DNA: TGCGCCAGCAGCCAAGAGAAACTAGCGGGGTTCACAGATACGCAGTATTTT
V gene: TRBV9; clone size: once; D gene: .; J gene: TRBJ2-3; CDR3 protein: CASSAPRGGVTDTQYF; CDR3 DNA: TGTGCCAGCAGCGCTCCTAGGGGGGGGGTAACAGATACGCAGTATTTT
V gene: TRBV9; clone size: .; D gene: TRBD1; J gene: TRBJ1-2; CDR3 protein: CASSATGDYGYTF; CDR3 DNA: TGTGCCAGCAGCGCGACAGGGGACTATGGCTACACCTTC
V gene: TRBV7-6; clone size: .; D gene: TRBD1; J gene: TRBJ1-4; CDR3 protein: CASSLALPGTGRGEKLFF; CDR3 DNA: TGTGCCAGCAGCTTAGCCCTTCCCGGGACAGGCCGCGGCGAAAAACTGTTTTTT
V gene: TRBV27; clone size: .; D gene: TRBD1; J gene: TRBJ1-6; CDR3 protein: CASSGQDYNSPLHF; CDR3 DNA: TGTGCCAGCAGTGGACAGGATTATAATTCACCCCTCCACTTT
V gene: TRBV18; clone size: .; D gene: .; J gene: TRBJ1-3; CDR3 protein: CASSPEYSGNTIYF; CDR3 DNA: TGTGCCAGCTCACCAGAGTATTCTGGAAACACCATATATTTT
V gene: TRBV7-9; clone size: .; D gene: TRBD2; J gene: TRBJ2-7; CDR3 protein: CASSLRPSGRGTYEQYF; CDR3 DNA: TGTGCCAGCAGCTTACGGCCTAGCGGGAGGGGTACCTACGAGCAGTACTTC
V gene: TRBV7-3; clone size: .; D gene: .; J gene: TRBJ1-1; CDR3 protein: CASSLNRGKNTEAFF; CDR3 DNA: TGTGCCAGCAGCTTGAATCGGGGGAAGAACACTGAAGCTTTCTTT
V gene: TRBV11-3; clone size: .; D gene: TRBD1; J gene: TRBJ2-3; CDR3 protein: CASNDGQGFTDTQYF; CDR3 DNA: TGTGCCAGCAACGACGGACAGGGGTTCACAGATACGCAGTATTTT
V gene: TRBV6-5; clone size: once; D gene: .; J gene: TRBJ1-3; CDR3 protein: CASSSGHSGNTIYF; CDR3 DNA: TGTGCCAGCAGTTCTGGGCACTCTGGAAACACCATATATTTT
V gene: TRBV2; clone size: .; D gene: TRBD1; J gene: TRBJ1-1; CDR3 protein: CASSLQGANTEAFF; CDR3 DNA: TGTGCCAGCAGTCTACAGGGGGCGAACACTGAAGCTTTCTTT
V gene: TRBV4-3; clone size: .; D gene: .; J gene: TRBJ2-7; CDR3 protein: CASSQSPAVSYEQYF; CDR3 DNA: TGCGCCAGCAGCCAGTCCCCGGCGGTATCCTACGAGCAGTACTTC
V gene: TRBV7-7; clone size: once; D gene: .; J gene: TRBJ2-1; CDR3 protein: CASSLEGEDEQFF; CDR3 DNA: TGTGCCAGCAGCTTAGAGGGGGAAGATGAGCAGTTCTTC
V gene: TRBV2; clone size: .; D gene: .; J gene: TRBJ1-2; CDR3 protein: CASSGDQGGGYTF; CDR3 DNA: TGTGCCAGCAGTGGGGACCAGGGAGGCGGCTACACCTTC
V gene: TRBV6-1; clone size: .; D gene: TRBD1; J gene: TRBJ2-7; CDR3 protein: CASTLGQVPSYEQYF; CDR3 DNA: TGTGCCAGCACCTTAGGACAGGTCCCCTCCTACGAGCAGTACTTC
V gene: TRBV7-9; clone size: .; D gene: .; J gene: TRBJ1-6; CDR3 protein: CASSLGTDNSPLHF; CDR3 DNA: TGTGCCAGCAGCTTAGGGACAGATAATTCACCCCTCCACTTT
V gene: TRBV7-9; clone size: .; D gene: TRBD2; J gene: TRBJ2-3; CDR3 protein: CASTILAGGPHTQYF; CDR3 DNA: TGTGCCAGCACCATACTAGCGGGAGGGCCTCATACGCAGTATTTT
V gene: TRBV4-1; clone size: .; D gene: TRBD2; J gene: TRBJ2-3; CDR3 protein: CASSPRGGNTDTQYF; CDR3 DNA: TGCGCCAGCAGCCCCCGGGGGGGCAACACAGATACGCAGTATTTT
V gene: TRBV4-2; clone size: .; D gene: TRBD2; J gene: TRBJ2-2; CDR3 protein: CASSRTSGTGELFF; CDR3 DNA: TGTGCCAGCAGCCGGACTAGCGGGACGGGGGAGCTGTTTTTT
V gene: TRBV9; clone size: .; D gene: TRBD1; J gene: TRBJ2-4; CDR3 protein: CASSVGDRVKNIQYF; CDR3 DNA: TGTGCCAGCAGCGTAGGGGACAGGGTGAAAAACATTCAGTACTTC
V gene: TRBV11-3; clone size: .; D gene: .; J gene: TRBJ2-7; CDR3 protein: CASSLMRQPSYEQYF; CDR3 DNA: TGTGCCAGCAGCTTAATGAGGCAACCCTCCTACGAGCAGTACTTC
V gene: TRBV19; clone size: .; D gene: .; J gene: TRBJ1-5; CDR3 protein: CASMEGSNQPQHF; CDR3 DNA: TGTGCCAGTATGGAGGGTAGCAATCAGCCCCAGCATTTT
V gene: TRBV30; clone size: .; D gene: TRBD2; J gene: TRBJ2-7; CDR3 protein: CAWSVSGGSYEQYF; CDR3 DNA: TGTGCCTGGAGTGTATCGGGAGGCTCCTACGAGCAGTACTTC